This TCR beta chain was documented in a study of blood T cells in healthy people across ages. This clonotype was counted ten times or more. Its antigen is unknown. Primed by a sample-barcoded 5' primer and a J-beta primer mix, a second PCR proceeded for about 7 to 11 cycles. TCRdb used MiXCR to reprocess the 5' RACE reads, holding one entry per CDR3 protein. The profile shows around 620,000 distinct CDR3 sequences, 27% of them singletons. Each donor gave ten milliliters of peripheral blood. Whenever a sample was processed, at least 7 million PBMCs were isolated. Study-wide results and caveats: Reliance upon unsorted PBMCs precluded definitive naive versus antigen-experienced comparison.

The CDR3 totals 15 residues. The germline V gene has CDR1 SEHNR and CDR2 FQNEAQ (reference sequence). V lost 6 bases to trimming and J lost 4 bases, with 18 bases between them. The chain is built from TRBV7-9 and TRBJ1-1; tentative D call: TRBD1 (6 bases). This receptor was identified in a woman aged 70-85 years in good health. Source material: blood. The CDR3 DNA reads TGTGCCAGCAGTTTTAGTACAGGGATTCTCACTGAAGCTTTCTTT. Its translation is CASSFSTGILTEAFF.